The sequence of this T cell receptor beta chain was determined in a study of CD8+ T cells in alopecia areata. Overall study findings and caveats: Compared with mice, patients displayed less clear TCR sharing, possibly for HLA-related reasons.

Points on this clone: Its target is not known.

In each case, RNA was isolated and then reverse transcribed into cDNA as the sequencing template. Generated by immunoSEQ multiplex PCR, the TCRdb table keeps only in-frame clones and is missing some. This repertoire shows around 140,000 clones, about 47% found once; its top ten account for approximately 19%. This TCR derives from a human donor with alopecia areata. This sample comprised CD8+ T cells sorted from blood, obtained at week 0.

The CDR3 nucleotides read TGTGCCAGCAGTTTACTCGGAGGACCGAGCTCTGGGGCCAACGTCCTGACTTTC. Translation: CASSLLGGPSSGANVLTF. This chain connects TRBV27 to TRBJ2-6, with a weak D call TRBD2 (5 bases). Trimming pared 2 bases from V and 0 bases from J, leaving 14 bases between. Germline V gives CDR1 MNHEY, CDR2 SMNVEV (reference sequence). The CDR3 consists of 18 residues. Full variable domain (remainder filled in from reference TRBV27 and TRBJ2-6): EAQVTQNPRYLITVTGKKLTVTCSQNMNHEYMSWYRQDPGLGLRQIYYSMNVEVTDKGDVPEGYKVSRKEKRNFPLILESPSPNQTSLYFCASSLLGGPSSGANVLTFGAGSRLTVL.